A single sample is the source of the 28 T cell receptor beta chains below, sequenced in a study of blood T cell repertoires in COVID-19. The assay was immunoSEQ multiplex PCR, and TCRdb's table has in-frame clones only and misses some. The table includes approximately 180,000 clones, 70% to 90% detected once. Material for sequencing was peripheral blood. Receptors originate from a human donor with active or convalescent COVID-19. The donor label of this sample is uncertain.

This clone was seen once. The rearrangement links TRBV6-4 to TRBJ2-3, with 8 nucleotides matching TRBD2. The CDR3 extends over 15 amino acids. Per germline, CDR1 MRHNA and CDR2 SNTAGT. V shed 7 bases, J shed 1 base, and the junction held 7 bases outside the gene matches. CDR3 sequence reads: CASKEKAGGTDTQYF. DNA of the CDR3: TGTGCCAGCAAGGAGAAAGCGGGGGGCACAGATACGCAGTATTTT.

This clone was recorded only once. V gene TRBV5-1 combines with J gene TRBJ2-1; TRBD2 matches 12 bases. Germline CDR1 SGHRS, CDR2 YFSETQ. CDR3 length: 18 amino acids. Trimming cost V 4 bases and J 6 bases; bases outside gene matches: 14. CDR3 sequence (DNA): TGCGCCAGCAGCGTGACAGGGATGGCGACTAGCGGGAGCAATGAGCAGTTCTTC. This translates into CASSVTGMATSGSNEQFF.

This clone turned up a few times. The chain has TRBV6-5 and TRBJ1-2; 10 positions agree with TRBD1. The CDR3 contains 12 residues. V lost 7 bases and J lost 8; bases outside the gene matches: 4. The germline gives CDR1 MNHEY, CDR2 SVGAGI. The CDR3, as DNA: TGTGCCAGCATCGGGACAGGGGCGGGCTACACCTTC. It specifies CASIGTGAGYTF.

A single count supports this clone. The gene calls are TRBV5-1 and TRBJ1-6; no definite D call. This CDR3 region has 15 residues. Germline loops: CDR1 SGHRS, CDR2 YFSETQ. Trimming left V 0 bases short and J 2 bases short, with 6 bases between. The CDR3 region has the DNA TGCGCCAGCAGCTTGGATAGCCCCTATAATTCACCCCTCCACTTT. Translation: CASSLDSPYNSPLHF.

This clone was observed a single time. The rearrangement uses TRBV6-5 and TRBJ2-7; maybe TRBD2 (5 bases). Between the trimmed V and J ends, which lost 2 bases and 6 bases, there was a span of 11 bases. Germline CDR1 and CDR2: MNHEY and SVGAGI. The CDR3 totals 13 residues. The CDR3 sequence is CASSYKRAAEQYF. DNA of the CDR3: TGTGCCAGCAGTTACAAGAGGGCCGCCGAGCAGTACTTC.

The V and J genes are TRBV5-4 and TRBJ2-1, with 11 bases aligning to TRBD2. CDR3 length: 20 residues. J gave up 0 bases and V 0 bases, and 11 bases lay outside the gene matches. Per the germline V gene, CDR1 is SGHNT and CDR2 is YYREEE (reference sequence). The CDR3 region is CASSLAGASGRWSSYNEQFF. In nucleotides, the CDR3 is TGTGCCAGCAGCTTGGCCGGGGCTAGCGGGAGGTGGAGCTCCTACAATGAGCAGTTCTTC.

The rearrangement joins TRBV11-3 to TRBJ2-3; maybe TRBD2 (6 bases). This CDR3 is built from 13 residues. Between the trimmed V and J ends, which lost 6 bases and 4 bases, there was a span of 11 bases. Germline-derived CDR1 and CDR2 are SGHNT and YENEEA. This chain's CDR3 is CASSPGTPDTQYF. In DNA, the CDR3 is TGTGCCAGCAGTCCCGGGACTCCAGATACGCAGTATTTT.

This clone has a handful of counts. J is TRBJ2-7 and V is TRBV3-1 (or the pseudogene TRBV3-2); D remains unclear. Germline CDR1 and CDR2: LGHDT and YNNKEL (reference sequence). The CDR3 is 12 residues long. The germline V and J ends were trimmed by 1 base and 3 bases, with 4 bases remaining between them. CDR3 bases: TGTGCCAGCAGCCAAGGCGGCTACGAGCAGTACTTC. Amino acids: CASSQGGYEQYF.

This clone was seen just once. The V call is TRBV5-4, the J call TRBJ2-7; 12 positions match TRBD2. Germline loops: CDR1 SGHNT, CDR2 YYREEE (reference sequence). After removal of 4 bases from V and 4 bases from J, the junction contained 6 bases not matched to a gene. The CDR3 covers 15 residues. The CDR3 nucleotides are TGTGCCAGCAGCCTTTTCACTAGCGGGGGGTACGAGCAGTACTTC. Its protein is CASSLFTSGGYEQYF.

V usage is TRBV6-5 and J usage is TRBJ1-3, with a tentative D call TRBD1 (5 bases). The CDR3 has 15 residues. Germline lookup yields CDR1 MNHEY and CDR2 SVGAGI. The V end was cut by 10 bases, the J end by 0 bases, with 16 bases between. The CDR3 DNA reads TGTGCCACCAAAAAAAAGGGGTCCTCTGGAAACACCATATATTTT. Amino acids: CATKKKGSSGNTIYF.

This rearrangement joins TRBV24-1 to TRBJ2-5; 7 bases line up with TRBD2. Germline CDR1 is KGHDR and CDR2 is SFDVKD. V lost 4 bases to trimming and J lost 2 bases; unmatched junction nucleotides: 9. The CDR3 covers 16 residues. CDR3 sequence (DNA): TGTGCCACCAGTGAATCCCCGGGACTAAAACAAGAGACCCAGTACTTC. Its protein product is CATSESPGLKQETQYF.

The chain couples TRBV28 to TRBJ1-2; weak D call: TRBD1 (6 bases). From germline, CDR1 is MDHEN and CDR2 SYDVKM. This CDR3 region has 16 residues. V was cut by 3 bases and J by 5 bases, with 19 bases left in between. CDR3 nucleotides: TGTGCCAGCAGTTTGGGGGGGGCCCAGTTAAGGTATGGCTACACCTTC. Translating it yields CASSLGGAQLRYGYTF.

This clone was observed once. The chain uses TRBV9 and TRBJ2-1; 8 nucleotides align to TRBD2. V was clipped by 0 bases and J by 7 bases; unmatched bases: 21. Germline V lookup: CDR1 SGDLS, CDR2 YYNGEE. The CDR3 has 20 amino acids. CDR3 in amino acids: CASSVASVAGGSGSGNEQFF. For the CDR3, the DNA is TGTGCCAGCAGCGTAGCTTCTGTTGCGGGAGGTTCAGGGAGTGGAAATGAGCAGTTCTTC.

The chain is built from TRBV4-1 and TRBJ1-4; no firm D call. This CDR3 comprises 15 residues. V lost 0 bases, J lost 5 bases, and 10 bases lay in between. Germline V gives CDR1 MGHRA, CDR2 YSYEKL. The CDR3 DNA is TGCGCCAGCAGCCAAGATTGGTCGGTGAATGAAAAACTGTTTTTT. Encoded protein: CASSQDWSVNEKLFF.

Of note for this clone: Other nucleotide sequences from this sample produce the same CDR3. The CDR3 is CASSLSAGNQPQHF. Here the CDR3 DNA reads TGTGCCAGCAGTTTATCTGCGGGAAATCAGCCCCAGCATTTT. The rearrangement uses TRBV27 and TRBJ1-5; D uncertain. Germline V gene data show CDR1 as MNHEY and CDR2 as SMNVEV (reference sequence). The germline V and J ends were trimmed by 0 bases and 4 bases, with 7 bases remaining between them. This CDR3 has 14 residues.

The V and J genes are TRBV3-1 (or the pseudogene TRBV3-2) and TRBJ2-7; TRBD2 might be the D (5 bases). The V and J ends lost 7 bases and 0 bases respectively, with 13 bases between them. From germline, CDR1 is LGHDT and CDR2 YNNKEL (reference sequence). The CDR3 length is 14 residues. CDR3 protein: CASTVSGSSYEQYF. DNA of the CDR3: TGTGCCAGCACTGTGTCGGGGAGCTCCTACGAGCAGTACTTC.

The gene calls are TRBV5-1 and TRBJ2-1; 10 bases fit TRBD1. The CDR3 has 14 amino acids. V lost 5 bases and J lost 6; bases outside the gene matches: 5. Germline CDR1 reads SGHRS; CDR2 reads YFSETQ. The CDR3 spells CASRADRGGNEQFF. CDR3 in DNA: TGCGCCAGCAGGGCGGACAGGGGGGGCAATGAGCAGTTCTTC.

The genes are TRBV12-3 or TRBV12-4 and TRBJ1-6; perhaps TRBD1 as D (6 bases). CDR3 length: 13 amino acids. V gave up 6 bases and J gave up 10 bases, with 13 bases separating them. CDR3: CASSISGESPLHF. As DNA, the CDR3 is TGTGCCAGCAGCATCTCAGGGGAATCACCCCTCCACTTT.

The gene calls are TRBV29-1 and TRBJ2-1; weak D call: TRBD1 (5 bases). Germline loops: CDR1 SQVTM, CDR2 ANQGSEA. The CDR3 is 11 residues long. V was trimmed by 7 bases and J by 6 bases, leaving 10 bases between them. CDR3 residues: CSAGQTNEQFF. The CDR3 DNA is TGCAGCGCTGGACAAACCAATGAGCAGTTCTTC.

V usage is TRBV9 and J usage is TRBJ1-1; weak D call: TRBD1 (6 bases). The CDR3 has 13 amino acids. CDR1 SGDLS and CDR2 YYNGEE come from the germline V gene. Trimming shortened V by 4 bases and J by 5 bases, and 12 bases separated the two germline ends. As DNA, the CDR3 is TGTGCCAGCAGCCCAGGGGTTGGGACTGAAGCTTTCTTT. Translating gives CASSPGVGTEAFF.

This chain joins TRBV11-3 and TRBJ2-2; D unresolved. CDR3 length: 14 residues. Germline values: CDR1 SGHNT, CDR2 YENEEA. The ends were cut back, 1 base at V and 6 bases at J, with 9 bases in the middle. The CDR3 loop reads CASSLGRHPGELFF. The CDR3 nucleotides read TGTGCCAGCAGCTTAGGCCGACATCCCGGGGAGCTGTTTTTT.

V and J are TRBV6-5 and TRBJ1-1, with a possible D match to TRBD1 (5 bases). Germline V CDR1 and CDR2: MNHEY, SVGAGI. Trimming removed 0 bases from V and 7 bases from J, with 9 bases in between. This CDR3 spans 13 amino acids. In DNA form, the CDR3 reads TGTGCCAGCAGTTACTCAGGGGTGGATGAAGCTTTCTTT. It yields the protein CASSYSGVDEAFF.

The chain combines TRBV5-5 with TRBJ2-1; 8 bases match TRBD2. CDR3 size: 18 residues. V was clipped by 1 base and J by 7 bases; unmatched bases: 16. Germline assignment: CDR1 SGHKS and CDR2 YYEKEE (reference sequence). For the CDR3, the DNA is TGTGCCAGCAGCTTGAATCCCGGGCCATCGACGGGGGGGAATGAGCAGTTCTTC. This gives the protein CASSLNPGPSTGGNEQFF.

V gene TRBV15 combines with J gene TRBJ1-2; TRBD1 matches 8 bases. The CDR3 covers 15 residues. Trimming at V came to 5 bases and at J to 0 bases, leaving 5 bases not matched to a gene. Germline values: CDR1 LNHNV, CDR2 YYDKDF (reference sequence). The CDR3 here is CATSVGQGANYGYTF. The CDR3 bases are TGTGCCACCAGCGTAGGACAGGGCGCTAACTATGGCTACACCTTC.

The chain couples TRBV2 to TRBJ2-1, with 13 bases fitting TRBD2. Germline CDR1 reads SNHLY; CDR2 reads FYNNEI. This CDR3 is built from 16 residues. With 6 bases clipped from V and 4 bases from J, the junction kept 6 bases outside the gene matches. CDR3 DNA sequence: TGTGCCAGCAGAGCCGGGACTAGCGGGGCGTACAATGAGCAGTTCTTC. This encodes CASRAGTSGAYNEQFF.

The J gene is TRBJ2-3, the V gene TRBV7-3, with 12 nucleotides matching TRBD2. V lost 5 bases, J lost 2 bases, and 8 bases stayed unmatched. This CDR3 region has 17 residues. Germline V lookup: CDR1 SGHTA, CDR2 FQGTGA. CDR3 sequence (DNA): TGTGCCAGCAGCGAAGGCCTAGCGGGAGGGAACACAGATACGCAGTATTTT. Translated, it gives CASSEGLAGGNTDTQYF.

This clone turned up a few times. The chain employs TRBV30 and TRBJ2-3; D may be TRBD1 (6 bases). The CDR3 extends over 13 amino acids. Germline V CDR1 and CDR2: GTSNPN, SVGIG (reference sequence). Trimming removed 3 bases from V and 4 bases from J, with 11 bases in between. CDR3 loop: CAWRVPGADTQYF. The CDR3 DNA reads TGTGCCTGGAGGGTTCCAGGGGCAGATACGCAGTATTTT.

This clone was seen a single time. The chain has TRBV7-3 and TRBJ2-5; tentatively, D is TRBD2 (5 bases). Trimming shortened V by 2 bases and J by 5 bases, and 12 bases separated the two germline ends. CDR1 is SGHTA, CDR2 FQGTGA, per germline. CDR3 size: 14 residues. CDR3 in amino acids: CASSLRGLSETQYF. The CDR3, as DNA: TGTGCCAGCAGCTTACGCGGGTTGAGTGAGACCCAGTACTTC.